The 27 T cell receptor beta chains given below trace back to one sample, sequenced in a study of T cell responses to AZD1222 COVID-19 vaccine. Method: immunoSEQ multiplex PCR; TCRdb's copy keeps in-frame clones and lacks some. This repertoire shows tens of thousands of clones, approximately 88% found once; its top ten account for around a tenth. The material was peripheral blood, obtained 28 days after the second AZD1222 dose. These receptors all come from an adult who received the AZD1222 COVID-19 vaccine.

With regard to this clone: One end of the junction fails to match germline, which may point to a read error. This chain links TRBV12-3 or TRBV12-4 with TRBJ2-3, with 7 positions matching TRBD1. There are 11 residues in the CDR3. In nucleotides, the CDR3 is TGCGCGACAGGGTGGATACATACGCAGTATTTT. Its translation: CATGWIHTQYF.

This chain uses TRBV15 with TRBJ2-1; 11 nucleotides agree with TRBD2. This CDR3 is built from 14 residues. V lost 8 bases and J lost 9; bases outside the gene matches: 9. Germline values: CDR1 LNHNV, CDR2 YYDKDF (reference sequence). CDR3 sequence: CATQTTTSGVEQFF. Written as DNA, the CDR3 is TGTGCCACCCAAACGACGACTAGCGGGGTTGAGCAGTTCTTC.

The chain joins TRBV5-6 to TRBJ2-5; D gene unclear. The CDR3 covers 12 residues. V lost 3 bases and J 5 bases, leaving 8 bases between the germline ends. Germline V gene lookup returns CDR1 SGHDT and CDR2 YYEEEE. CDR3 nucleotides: TGTGCCAGCAGCTACCTAGGGGAGACCCAGTACTTC. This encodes CASSYLGETQYF.

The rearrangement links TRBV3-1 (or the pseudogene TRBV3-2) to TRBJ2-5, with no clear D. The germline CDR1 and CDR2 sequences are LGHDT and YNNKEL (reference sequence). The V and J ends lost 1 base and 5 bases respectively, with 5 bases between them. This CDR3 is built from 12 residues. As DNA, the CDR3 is TGTGCCAGCAGCCAAGGGGTCGAGACCCAGTACTTC. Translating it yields CASSQGVETQYF.

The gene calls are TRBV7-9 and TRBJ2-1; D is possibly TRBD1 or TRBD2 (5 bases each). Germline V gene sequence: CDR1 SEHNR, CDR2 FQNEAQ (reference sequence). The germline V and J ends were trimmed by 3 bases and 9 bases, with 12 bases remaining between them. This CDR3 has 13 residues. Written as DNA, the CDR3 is TGTGCCAGCAGCTTGGGTGGGGACGGTGAGCAGTTCTTC. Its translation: CASSLGGDGEQFF.

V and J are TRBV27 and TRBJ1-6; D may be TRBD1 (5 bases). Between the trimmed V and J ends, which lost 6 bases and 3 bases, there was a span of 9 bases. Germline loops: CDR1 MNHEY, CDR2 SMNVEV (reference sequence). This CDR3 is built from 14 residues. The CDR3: CASSEGYYNSPLHF. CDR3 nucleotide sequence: TGTGCCAGCAGCGAGGGGTACTATAATTCACCCCTCCACTTT.

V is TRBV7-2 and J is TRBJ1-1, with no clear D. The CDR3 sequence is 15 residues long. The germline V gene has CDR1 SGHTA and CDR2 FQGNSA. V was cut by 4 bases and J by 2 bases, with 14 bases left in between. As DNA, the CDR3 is TGTGCCAGCAGCTACCTCCGGGAGGGAAACACTGAAGCTTTCTTT. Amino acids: CASSYLREGNTEAFF.

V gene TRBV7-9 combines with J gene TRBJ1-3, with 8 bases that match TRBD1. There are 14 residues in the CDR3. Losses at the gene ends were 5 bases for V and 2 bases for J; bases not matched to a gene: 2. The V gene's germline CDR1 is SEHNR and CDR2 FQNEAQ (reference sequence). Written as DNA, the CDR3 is TGTGCCAGCAGCCGGACAGGGCCTGGAAACACCATATATTTT. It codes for CASSRTGPGNTIYF.

The CDR3 DNA sequence: TGTGCCAGCAGCGAGGACAGGGTGAACACCATATATTTT. As protein: CASSEDRVNTIYF. V usage is TRBV7-2 and J usage is TRBJ1-3, with 8 bases aligning to TRBD1. The CDR3 length is 13 residues. CDR1 and CDR2 from the germline V gene are SGHTA and FQGNSA. The V gene end was trimmed by 5 bases and the J gene end by 7 bases; junction bases not matched to a gene: 4.

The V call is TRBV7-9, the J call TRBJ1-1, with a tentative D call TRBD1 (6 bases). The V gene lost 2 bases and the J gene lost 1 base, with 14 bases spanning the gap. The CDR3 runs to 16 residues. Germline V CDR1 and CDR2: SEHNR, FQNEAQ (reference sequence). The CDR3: CASSLIPGHRNTEAFF. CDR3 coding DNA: TGTGCCAGCAGCTTAATTCCGGGACACCGGAACACTGAAGCTTTCTTT.

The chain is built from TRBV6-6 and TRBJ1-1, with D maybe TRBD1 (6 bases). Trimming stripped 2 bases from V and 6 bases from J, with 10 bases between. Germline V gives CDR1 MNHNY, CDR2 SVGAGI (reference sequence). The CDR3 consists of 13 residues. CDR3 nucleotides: TGTGCCAGCAGTTACAAGGACAGTGCTGAAGCTTTCTTT. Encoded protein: CASSYKDSAEAFF.

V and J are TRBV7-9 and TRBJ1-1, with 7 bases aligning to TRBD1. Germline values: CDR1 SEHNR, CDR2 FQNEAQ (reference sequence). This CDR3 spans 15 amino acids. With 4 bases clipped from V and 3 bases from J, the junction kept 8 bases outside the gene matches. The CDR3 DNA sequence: TGTGCCAGCAGCTCTCTCGGGACAGTTGACACTGAAGCTTTCTTT. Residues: CASSSLGTVDTEAFF.

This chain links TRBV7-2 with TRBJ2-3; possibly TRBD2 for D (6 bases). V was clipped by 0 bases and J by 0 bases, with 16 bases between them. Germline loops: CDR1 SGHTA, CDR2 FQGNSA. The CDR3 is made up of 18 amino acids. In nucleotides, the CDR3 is TGTGCCAGCAGCTTAGCTGTGTATGGGGGGACGAGCACAGATACGCAGTATTTT. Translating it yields CASSLAVYGGTSTDTQYF.

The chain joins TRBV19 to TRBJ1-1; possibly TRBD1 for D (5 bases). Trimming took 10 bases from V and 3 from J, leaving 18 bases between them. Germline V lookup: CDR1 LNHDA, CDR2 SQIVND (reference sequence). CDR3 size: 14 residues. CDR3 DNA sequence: TGTGCCACCGCCAGGGTCGGGTTATACACTGAAGCTTTCTTT. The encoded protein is CATARVGLYTEAFF.

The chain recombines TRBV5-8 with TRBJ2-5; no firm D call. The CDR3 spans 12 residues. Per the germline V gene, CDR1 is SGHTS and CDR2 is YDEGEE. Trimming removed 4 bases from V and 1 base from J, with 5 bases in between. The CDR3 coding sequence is TGTGCCAGCAGCAGGCTCCAAGAGACCCAGTACTTC. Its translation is CASSRLQETQYF.

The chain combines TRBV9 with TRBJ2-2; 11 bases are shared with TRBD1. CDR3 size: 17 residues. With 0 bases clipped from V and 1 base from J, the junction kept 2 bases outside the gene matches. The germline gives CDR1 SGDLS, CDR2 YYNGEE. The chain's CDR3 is CASSVGTGGWNTGELFF. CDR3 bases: TGTGCCAGCAGCGTAGGGACAGGGGGCTGGAACACCGGGGAGCTGTTTTTT.

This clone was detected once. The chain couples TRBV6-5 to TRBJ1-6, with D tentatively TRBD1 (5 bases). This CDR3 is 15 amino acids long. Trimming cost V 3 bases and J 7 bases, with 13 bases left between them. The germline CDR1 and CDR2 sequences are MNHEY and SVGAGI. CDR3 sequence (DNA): TGTGCCAGCAGTTATTCCCGGGACTCGAATTCACCCCTCCACTTT. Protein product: CASSYSRDSNSPLHF.

The CDR3 DNA reads as TGTGCCAGCAGCGTGAGGAACACTGAAGCTTTCTTT. Translation: CASSVRNTEAFF. The chain links TRBV13 to TRBJ1-1, with unresolved D. The ends were cut back, 5 bases at V and 1 base at J, with 5 bases in the middle. This CDR3 has 12 amino acids. Germline lookup yields CDR1 PRHDT and CDR2 FYEKMQ (reference sequence).

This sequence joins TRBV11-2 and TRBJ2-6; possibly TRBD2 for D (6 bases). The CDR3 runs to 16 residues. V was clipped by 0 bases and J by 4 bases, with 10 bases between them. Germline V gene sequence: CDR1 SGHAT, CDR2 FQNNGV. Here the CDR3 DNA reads TGTGCCAGCAGCTTAGATGGGGGGTTCGGGGCCAACGTCCTGACTTTC. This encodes CASSLDGGFGANVLTF. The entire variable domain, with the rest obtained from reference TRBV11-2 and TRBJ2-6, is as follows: EAGVAQSPRYKIIEKRQSVAFWCNPISGHATLYWYQQILGQGPKLLIQFQNNGVVDDSQLPKDRFSAERLKGVDSTLKIQPAKLEDSAVYLCASSLDGGFGANVLTFGAGSRLTVL.

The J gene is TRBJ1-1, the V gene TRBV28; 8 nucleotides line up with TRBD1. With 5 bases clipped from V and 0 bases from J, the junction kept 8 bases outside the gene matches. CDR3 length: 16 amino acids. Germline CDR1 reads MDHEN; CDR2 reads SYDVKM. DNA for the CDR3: TGTGCCAGCAGTCCACAGGGGGACCTTATGAACACTGAAGCTTTCTTT. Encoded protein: CASSPQGDLMNTEAFF.

In nucleotides, the CDR3 is TGTGCCAGCAGTCTACAGGGAGGGGACTATGGCTACACCTTC. It codes for CASSLQGGDYGYTF. The genes are TRBV6-5 and TRBJ1-2, with a weak D call TRBD1 (6 bases). Per germline, CDR1 MNHEY and CDR2 SVGAGI. This CDR3 region has 14 residues. The germline V and J ends were trimmed by 5 bases and 3 bases, with 13 bases remaining between them.

CDR3 sequence: CASSIQAGGPVEQFF. Here the CDR3 DNA reads TGTGCCAGTAGTATCCAAGCGGGGGGGCCTGTTGAGCAGTTCTTC. The chain uses TRBV19 and TRBJ2-1; 10 bases are shared with TRBD2. Looked up from germline, CDR1 is LNHDA and CDR2 is SQIVND (reference sequence). The junction had 8 bases not matched to a gene; V was cut back by 3 bases and J by 9 bases. There are 15 residues in the CDR3.

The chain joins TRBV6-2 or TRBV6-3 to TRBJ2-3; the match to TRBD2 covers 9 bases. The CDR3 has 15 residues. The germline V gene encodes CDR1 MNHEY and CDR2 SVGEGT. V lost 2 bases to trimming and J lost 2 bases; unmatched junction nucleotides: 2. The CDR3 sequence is CASSYPSGDTDTQYF. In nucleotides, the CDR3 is TGTGCCAGCAGTTACCCTAGCGGGGACACAGATACGCAGTATTTT.

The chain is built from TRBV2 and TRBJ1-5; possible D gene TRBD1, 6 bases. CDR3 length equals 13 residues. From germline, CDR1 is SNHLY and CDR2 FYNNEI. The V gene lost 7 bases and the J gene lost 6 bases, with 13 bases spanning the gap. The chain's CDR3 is CASKGVVSQPQHF. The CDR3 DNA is TGTGCCAGCAAGGGGGTGGTTTCTCAGCCCCAGCATTTT.

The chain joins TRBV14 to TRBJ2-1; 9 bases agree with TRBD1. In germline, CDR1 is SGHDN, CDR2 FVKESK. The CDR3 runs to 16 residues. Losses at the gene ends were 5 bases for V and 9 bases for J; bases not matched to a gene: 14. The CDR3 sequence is CASSRDRAILLSEQFF. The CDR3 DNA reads TGTGCCAGCAGCAGGGACAGGGCCATTCTTCTTTCTGAGCAGTTCTTC.

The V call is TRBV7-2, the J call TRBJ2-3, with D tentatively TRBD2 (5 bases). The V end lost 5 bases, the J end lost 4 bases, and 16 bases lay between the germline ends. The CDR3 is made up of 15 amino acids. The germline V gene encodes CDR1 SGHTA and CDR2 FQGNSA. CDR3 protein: CASSPHRGVADTQYF. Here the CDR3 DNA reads TGTGCCAGCAGCCCCCACCGGGGAGTAGCAGATACGCAGTATTTT.

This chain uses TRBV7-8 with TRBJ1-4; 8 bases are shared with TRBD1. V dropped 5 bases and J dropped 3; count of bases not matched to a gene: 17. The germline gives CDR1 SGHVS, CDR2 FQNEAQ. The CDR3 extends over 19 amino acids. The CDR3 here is CASSLGGGTGDLANEKLFF. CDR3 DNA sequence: TGTGCCAGCAGCCTCGGTGGAGGGACAGGAGATCTCGCTAATGAAAAACTGTTTTTT.